A single sample is the source of the 22 T cell receptor beta chains below, sequenced in a study of blood T cells in healthy people across ages. A J-beta primer mix and a sample-barcoded 5' primer were used in a second PCR of about 7 to 11 cycles. MiXCR, run by TCRdb on the 5' RACE reads, gives a single entry per CDR3 protein. The sample shows roughly 800,000 distinct CDR3 sequences, roughly 64% of them seen only once. Sequenced: blood. These receptors came from a man aged 25 to 40 in good health.

This clonotype appeared a few times. The chain uses TRBV20-1 and TRBJ2-7; the D gene is possibly TRBD2 (6 bases). This CDR3 spans 11 amino acids. Deletions cut 5 bases from V and 6 bases from J, with 11 bases between. Germline V gene lookup returns CDR1 DFQATT and CDR2 SNEGSKA (reference sequence). The DNA for the CDR3 is TGCAGTGCTGTGCGGGGTGGCGAGCAGTACTTC. Its translation: CSAVRGGEQYF.

The V gene is TRBV6-2 or TRBV6-3, the J gene TRBJ2-7, with 9 bases that match TRBD2. V lost 6 bases, J lost 0 bases, and 3 bases stayed unmatched. Germline lookup yields CDR1 MNHEY and CDR2 SVGEGT. The CDR3 is 14 amino acids. CDR3 protein: CASRIAGDSYEQYF. In nucleotides, the CDR3 is TGTGCCAGCAGGATAGCGGGAGACTCCTACGAGCAGTACTTC.

V usage is TRBV7-9 and J usage is TRBJ2-7; D remains ambiguous. Germline V CDR1 and CDR2: SEHNR, FQNEAQ (reference sequence). The CDR3 consists of 17 residues. Trimming took off 5 bases at V and 3 bases at J, with 23 bases between the two ends. CDR3 region: CASSPPVGLSVGYEQYF. Here the CDR3 DNA reads TGTGCCAGCAGCCCTCCCGTGGGCCTTTCGGTAGGCTACGAGCAGTACTTC.

The chain has TRBV19 and TRBJ1-1, with D possibly matching TRBD1 (5 bases). Germline V gene sequence: CDR1 LNHDA, CDR2 SQIVND (reference sequence). This CDR3 contains 15 residues. The V end was cut by 3 bases, the J end by 8 bases, with 19 bases between. The CDR3 DNA is TGTGCCAGTAGTATTTCGGCTGGGGCGGACGAGGAAGCTTTCTTT. Its translation is CASSISAGADEEAFF.

This clonotype was observed a handful of times. The rearrangement links TRBV20-1 to TRBJ2-7; 11 bases map to TRBD2. The CDR3 runs to 13 residues. Germline values: CDR1 DFQATT, CDR2 SNEGSKA (reference sequence). CDR3 loop: CSSIRTSGYEQYF. CDR3 coding DNA: TGCAGCAGTATCCGGACTAGCGGGTACGAGCAGTACTTC.

This clonotype was seen more than once but under ten times. This chain joins TRBV10-3 and TRBJ2-7; 11 nucleotides align to TRBD1. CDR3 size: 14 residues. V lost 7 bases and J lost 0; bases outside the gene matches: 2. Germline CDR1 ENHRY, CDR2 SYGVKD. CDR3 residues: CAIIGQGASYEQYF. The CDR3 DNA is TGTGCCATCATCGGACAGGGGGCCTCCTACGAGCAGTACTTC.

The chain combines TRBV20-1 with TRBJ2-1, with D tentatively TRBD1 (6 bases). The germline gives CDR1 DFQATT, CDR2 SNEGSKA (reference sequence). V was trimmed by 2 bases and J by 9 bases, leaving 14 bases between them. The CDR3 spans 13 residues. The CDR3 is CSARRNPGVEQFF. The CDR3 DNA reads as TGCAGTGCTAGACGAAACCCAGGGGTTGAGCAGTTCTTC.

V and J are TRBV7-2 and TRBJ2-5; the D is unclear. The V gene's germline CDR1 is SGHTA and CDR2 FQGNSA. Trimming left V 1 base short and J 2 bases short, with 17 bases between. There are 17 residues in the CDR3. Here the CDR3 DNA reads TGTGCCAGCAGCTTAGAAAGATCTAATGCGCGGCAAGAGACCCAGTACTTC. Translated, it gives CASSLERSNARQETQYF.

The gene calls are TRBV6-2 or TRBV6-3 and TRBJ2-4, with 7 bases lining up with TRBD1. With V trimmed by 5 bases and J by 13 bases, 11 bases remained unmatched. The CDR3 totals 13 residues. Germline V gene lookup returns CDR1 MNHEY and CDR2 SVGEGT. The CDR3 spells CASSRQGQGEQYF. The CDR3 bases are TGTGCCAGCAGTAGACAGGGCCAGGGGGAGCAGTACTTC.

V usage is TRBV9 and J usage is TRBJ2-1; D may be TRBD2 (5 bases). V lost 8 bases and J lost 7, with 16 bases in between. This CDR3 is built from 13 residues. Germline V gene sequence: CDR1 SGDLS, CDR2 YYNGEE. CDR3 nucleotides: TGTGCCAGTGCTTGGGGAGTCGGGAATGAGCAGTTCTTC. Protein sequence: CASAWGVGNEQFF.

The rearrangement uses TRBV29-1 and TRBJ2-1; D could derive from TRBD1 or TRBD2 (5 bases each). The CDR3 is 12 residues long. Trimming removed 3 bases at V and 7 bases at J, with 10 bases between. CDR1 is SQVTM, CDR2 ANQGSEA, per germline. The CDR3 loop is CSVEGRANEQFF. CDR3 bases: TGCAGCGTTGAGGGGCGGGCGAATGAGCAGTTCTTC.

The CDR3 nucleotides are TGTGCCAGCAGCCCAAGGGCAGCTCAAGAGACCCAGTACTTC. It is translated as CASSPRAAQETQYF. The V call is TRBV9, the J call TRBJ2-5; no reliable D call. V was cut by 4 bases and J by 2 bases, with 12 bases left in between. The CDR3 is made up of 14 amino acids. CDR1 is SGDLS, CDR2 YYNGEE, per germline.

The chain carries TRBV18 and TRBJ2-7; D perhaps matches TRBD2 (7 bases). The germline V gene has CDR1 KGHSH and CDR2 LQKENI. The V end lost 6 bases, the J end lost 6 bases, and 21 bases lay between the germline ends. This CDR3 is built from 15 residues. Here the CDR3 reads CASSGGGTAAGEQYF. CDR3 coding DNA: TGTGCCAGCTCGGGAGGGGGGACCGCTGCGGGCGAGCAGTACTTC.

This clonotype has only a few counts. The V call is TRBV30, the J call TRBJ2-7; 9 bases fit TRBD1. The germline V gene encodes CDR1 GTSNPN and CDR2 SVGIG (reference sequence). With V trimmed by 1 base and J by 3 bases, 4 bases remained unmatched. The CDR3 has 14 amino acids. The CDR3 sequence: CAWSAGTGIYEQYF. The DNA for the CDR3 is TGTGCCTGGAGTGCCGGGACAGGGATCTACGAGCAGTACTTC.

The gene calls are TRBV24-1 and TRBJ2-1; D is uncertain. Per germline, CDR1 KGHDR and CDR2 SFDVKD. This CDR3 is 12 amino acids long. V was clipped by 0 bases and J by 8 bases, with 4 bases between them. The CDR3 sequence: CATSDLGYEQFF. CDR3 bases: TGTGCCACCAGTGATTTGGGCTATGAGCAGTTCTTC.

This clonotype was recorded only once. For the CDR3, the DNA is TGTGCCAGCAGCCCCTCCGGCTTAGCGGGGGGAAAGAAAGAGACCCAGTACTTC. Its protein product is CASSPSGLAGGKKETQYF. The chain joins TRBV11-2 to TRBJ2-5; 10 nucleotides match TRBD2. V was clipped by 5 bases and J by 3 bases; unmatched bases: 15. The CDR3 is 18 residues long. Germline V gene lookup returns CDR1 SGHAT and CDR2 FQNNGV.

This clonotype has just a few counts. The V gene is TRBV27, the J gene TRBJ2-1, with D uncertain. Trimming cost V 8 bases and J 8 bases, with 13 bases left between them. Germline lookup yields CDR1 MNHEY and CDR2 SMNVEV (reference sequence). CDR3 length equals 12 residues. The CDR3 DNA follows: TGTGCCAGCTCAAAGAGGTGGGATGAGCAGTTCTTC. Translating it yields CASSKRWDEQFF.

The rearrangement uses TRBV10-3 and TRBJ2-5; possible D gene TRBD2, 5 bases. V was shortened by 9 bases and J by 5 bases, with 19 bases between the two germline ends. This CDR3 comprises 14 residues. Germline CDR1 ENHRY, CDR2 SYGVKD. The CDR3 bases are TGTGCCATTCGACCCCGGGGTAATCAGGAGACCCAGTACTTC. Encoded protein: CAIRPRGNQETQYF.

This clonotype showed up just a few times. The chain uses TRBV10-3 and TRBJ2-5; 9 nucleotides match TRBD2. CDR1 is ENHRY, CDR2 SYGVKD, per germline. Unmatched junction bases numbered 4, after V lost 8 bases and J lost 0 bases. The length of the CDR3 is 14 residues. The CDR3 nucleotides read TGTGCCATCTCGCTAGCGGGGAACCAAGAGACCCAGTACTTC. Encoded protein: CAISLAGNQETQYF.

The V and J genes are TRBV7-2 and TRBJ1-2; perhaps TRBD1 as D (6 bases). Trimming pared 2 bases from V and 3 bases from J, leaving 19 bases between. The CDR3 totals 17 residues. Per germline, CDR1 SGHTA and CDR2 FQGNSA. CDR3 in amino acids: CASSLSQTKGGYYGYTF. The CDR3 region has the DNA TGTGCCAGCAGCTTAAGCCAAACGAAGGGGGGGTACTATGGCTACACCTTC.

This clonotype was recorded a few times. The CDR3 bases are TGCAGTGGACCCGAAGGGACCGTGAACACTGAAGCTTTCTTT. Protein product: CSGPEGTVNTEAFF. This chain joins TRBV20-1 and TRBJ1-1, with D perhaps matching TRBD1 (5 bases). The V gene lost 7 bases and the J gene lost 0 bases, with 15 bases spanning the gap. The CDR3 runs 14 residues. The V gene's germline CDR1 is DFQATT and CDR2 SNEGSKA (reference sequence).

This chain connects TRBV28 to TRBJ2-6; TRBD1 is a possible D gene (5 bases). Trimming pared 6 bases from V and 2 bases from J, leaving 17 bases between. Per germline, CDR1 MDHEN and CDR2 SYDVKM. The CDR3 is 17 residues long. The CDR3: CASSIQAAGAGANVLTF. DNA of the CDR3: TGTGCCAGCAGCATACAGGCTGCCGGAGCTGGGGCCAACGTCCTGACTTTC. The entire variable domain, with the rest obtained from reference TRBV28 and TRBJ2-6, is as follows: DVKVTQSSRYLVKRTGEKVFLECVQDMDHENMFWYRQDPGLGLRLIYFSYDVKMKEKGDIPEGYSVSREKKERFSLILESASTNQTSMYLCASSIQAAGAGANVLTFGAGSRLTVL.